This T cell receptor beta chain was sequenced in a study of CD8 T cells in Susac syndrome. This CDR3 is 10 amino acids long. Germline assignment: CDR1 SNHLY and CDR2 FYNNEI. Trimming cost V 6 bases and J 9 bases, with 9 bases left between them. With random hexamers, roughly 0.45 to 1 ug RNA was reverse transcribed. Each CDR3 protein gets one entry after TCRdb re-called the immunoSEQ multiplex PCR reads with MiXCR. The sample lists tens of thousands of distinct CDR3 sequences; around nine tenths were seen once. The study used treatment-naive patients who had stable or active relapsing-remitting disease as multiple sclerosis controls.

Sequences were obtained from CD8+ T cells from PBMCs. The chain joins TRBV2 to TRBJ2-7; no clear D. This receptor was taken from a human donor with multiple sclerosis. The CDR3 DNA reads TGTGCCAGCAGCCCTACCGGGCAGTACTTC. Protein sequence: CASSPTGQYF.